Listed below are T cell receptor beta chains from one sample, sequenced in a study of OX40 agonist ivuxolimab in advanced cancers. Profiling relied on immunoSEQ multiplex PCR, and the TCRdb table lists in-frame clones only, not all of them. In the table there are about 48,000 clones, 83% of which are singletons. Sequencing used CD4+ or CD8+ T cells sorted from blood, obtained in a trial of the OX40 agonist ivuxolimab. The receptors were sampled from an adult with an advanced solid tumor such as melanoma, head and neck, liver or kidney cancer. CDR3s include the opening cysteine and the closing phenylalanine or tryptophan. A D gene is named only where the DNA matches it firmly. Clone sizes are given selectively: once, few, many, or a class where the clone is expanded.

DNA: TGTGCCAGCAGCGTAGCTGCGGGACAGGGGGCCTACGAGCAGTACTTC
CDR3: CASSVAAGQGAYEQYF
size: NA
D: TRBD1
J: TRBJ2-7
V: TRBV9

DNA: TGTGCCAGCAGAACAGGGACAGGGGCGGAAAAACTGTTTTTT
CDR3: CASRTGTGAEKLFF
size: NA
D: TRBD1
J: TRBJ1-4
V: TRBV2

DNA: TGTGCCAGCAGCTACAGCCCGACTGAGACCTACGAGCAGTACTTC
CDR3: CASSYSPTETYEQYF
size: NA
D: NA
J: TRBJ2-7
V: TRBV5-4

DNA: TGCGCCAGTTCGCTTGCGGGGACGGCCCAGGGTGGCTACACCTTC
CDR3: CASSLAGTAQGGYTF
size: few
D: NA
J: TRBJ1-2
V: TRBV5-1

DNA: TGCGCCAGCAGCCAAGAGCCAGATACGCAGTATTTT
CDR3: CASSQEPDTQYF
size: NA
D: NA
J: TRBJ2-3
V: TRBV4-3

DNA: TGTGCCAGCAGTGATCCAGGGAAAGGCTACACCTTC
CDR3: CASSDPGKGYTF
size: NA
D: NA
J: TRBJ1-2
V: TRBV6-1

DNA: TGTGCCAGTACCACGACAGTGACCCCTCTTAGTGGCTACACCTTC
CDR3: CASTTTVTPLSGYTF
size: NA
D: NA
J: TRBJ1-2
V: TRBV19

DNA: TGTGCCAGCAGCTTAAGGGGGTCGGAGACCCAGTACTTC
CDR3: CASSLRGSETQYF
size: NA
D: NA
J: TRBJ2-5
V: TRBV5-8

DNA: TGTGCCTGGAGCCCGGGGTTCTTGTCACCCTTCCACTTT
CDR3: CAWSPGFLSPFHF
size: few
D: NA
J: TRBJ1-6
V: TRBV30

DNA: TGTGCCAGTACCTCACAGGGGCCTATGAACACTGAAGCTTTCTTT
CDR3: CASTSQGPMNTEAFF
size: NA
D: TRBD1
J: TRBJ1-1
V: TRBV19

DNA: TGCAGTGCTGTAGACAGCCTAAAACTGTTTTTT
CDR3: CSAVDSLKLFF
size: NA
D: NA
J: TRBJ1-4
V: TRBV20-1

DNA: TGTGCCTGGAGGCCCAAAGGCTCTAGGGACGCCGGGGAGCTGTTTTTT
CDR3: CAWRPKGSRDAGELFF
size: NA
D: NA
J: TRBJ2-2
V: TRBV30

DNA: TGTGCCAGCAGCTTGTCATACGGGAACACTGAAGCTTTCTTT
CDR3: CASSLSYGNTEAFF
size: NA
D: NA
J: TRBJ1-1
V: TRBV7-2

DNA: TGCAGCGGGAGGGCCGCAACTAATGAAAAACTGTTTTTT
CDR3: CSGRAATNEKLFF
size: once
D: NA
J: TRBJ1-4
V: TRBV29-1

DNA: TGTGCCAGCAGCGTAGTTTCACAGCTTCTAACCACTGAAGCTTTCTTT
CDR3: CASSVVSQLLTTEAFF
size: NA
D: NA
J: TRBJ1-1
V: TRBV9

DNA: TGTGCCACCCGGACTAGCGGGGGCGACCAAGAGACCCAGTACTTC
CDR3: CATRTSGGDQETQYF
size: NA
D: NA
J: TRBJ2-5
V: TRBV21-1

DNA: TGTGCCAGCAGCGTAGCAGGGATCAAAGAGACCCAGTACTTC
CDR3: CASSVAGIKETQYF
size: NA
D: NA
J: TRBJ2-5
V: TRBV9

DNA: TGTGCCAGCAGCGTACAGGGGGCTAGTACAGATACGCAGTATTTT
CDR3: CASSVQGASTDTQYF
size: few
D: TRBD1
J: TRBJ2-3
V: TRBV7-6

DNA: TGTGCCAGCAGCTTGGTAACGTCGAACTATGGCTACACCTTC
CDR3: CASSLVTSNYGYTF
size: NA
D: NA
J: TRBJ1-2
V: TRBV5-6

DNA: TGTGCCAGCGCGGGGGACATTGGACCAGATACGCAGTATTTT
CDR3: CASAGDIGPDTQYF
size: NA
D: NA
J: TRBJ2-3
V: TRBV11-2

DNA: TGTGCCAGCAGCGTAGGGGTGAGTGCCGGCATCTATGGCTACACCTTC
CDR3: CASSVGVSAGIYGYTF
size: NA
D: NA
J: TRBJ1-2
V: TRBV9

DNA: TGCAGCGCTGCCCCAAATCGATTCAGCGAGCAGTACTTC
CDR3: CSAAPNRFSEQYF
size: NA
D: NA
J: TRBJ2-7
V: TRBV29-1

DNA: TGTGCCAGCAGCTTAGCACAGCCGAGGACTGAAGCTTTCTTT
CDR3: CASSLAQPRTEAFF
size: few
D: NA
J: TRBJ1-1
V: TRBV7-9

DNA: TGTGCCAGCAGCTTAACGACGGGTGAAAAACTGTTTTTT
CDR3: CASSLTTGEKLFF
size: NA
D: NA
J: TRBJ1-4
V: TRBV7-2

DNA: TGTGCCAGCAGCCCACGGGGGAGGGATGGGACCCAGTACTTC
CDR3: CASSPRGRDGTQYF
size: NA
D: TRBD2
J: TRBJ2-5
V: TRBV7-2

DNA: TGTGCCACCATGGGCATGGGAGGCAACTACAATCAGCCCCAGCATTTT
CDR3: CATMGMGGNYNQPQHF
size: NA
D: NA
J: TRBJ1-5
V: TRBV19

DNA: TGTGCCAGCACCGCGTACCGAGGGTCAGATACGCAGTATTTT
CDR3: CASTAYRGSDTQYF
size: few
D: NA
J: TRBJ2-3
V: TRBV6-5

DNA: TGTGCCAGCAGCCGGAAGGAGGGACAGAGACAGTACTTC
CDR3: CASSRKEGQRQYF
size: NA
D: NA
J: TRBJ2-4
V: TRBV5-6

DNA: TGTGCCAGCTCACCAGGGGCGGGCACCGGGGAGCTGTTTTTT
CDR3: CASSPGAGTGELFF
size: NA
D: NA
J: TRBJ2-2
V: TRBV18

DNA: TGCGCCAGCAGCTTGGCGTCGAGGTCTAGCCAGTTCTTC
CDR3: CASSLASRSSQFF
size: NA
D: NA
J: TRBJ2-1
V: TRBV5-1

DNA: TGTGCCAGCAGTCGCGGGGGGGCGGCCGGGGAGCTGTTTTTT
CDR3: CASSRGGAAGELFF
size: NA
D: TRBD2
J: TRBJ2-2
V: TRBV6-5

DNA: TGTGCCAGCAGCTTAGCTTTCTCTGGAAACACCATATATTTT
CDR3: CASSLAFSGNTIYF
size: NA
D: NA
J: TRBJ1-3
V: TRBV7-2

DNA: TGCAGATCTGACAGGGGGTCTGAAAAACTGTTTTTT
CDR3: CRSDRGSEKLFF
size: NA
D: TRBD1
J: TRBJ1-4
V: TRBV29-1

DNA: TGCGCCAGCAGCCAAGCCCCAGGGGGTCTAGGCACTAATGAAAAACTGTTTTTT
CDR3: CASSQAPGGLGTNEKLFF
size: NA
D: TRBD1
J: TRBJ1-4
V: TRBV4-1

DNA: TGTGCCTGGAGTGTAATCAGGGAGGTCGGAGCTTTCTTT
CDR3: CAWSVIREVGAFF
size: NA
D: NA
J: TRBJ1-1
V: TRBV30

DNA: TGTGCCAGCTCCCAATCTTATAGCAATCAGCCCCAGCATTTT
CDR3: CASSQSYSNQPQHF
size: NA
D: NA
J: TRBJ1-5
V: TRBV18

DNA: TGCAGCGTTGGATTCCGGGGAGCCTACGAGCAGTACTTC
CDR3: CSVGFRGAYEQYF
size: NA
D: NA
J: TRBJ2-7
V: TRBV29-1

DNA: TGTGCTAGCAGCCCAGGGTATCGGGGCTTACAAGAGACCCAGTACTTC
CDR3: CASSPGYRGLQETQYF
size: NA
D: NA
J: TRBJ2-5
V: TRBV7-7

DNA: TGTGCCAGCAGCTTTCAGGATTACGGGACCCAGTACTTC
CDR3: CASSFQDYGTQYF
size: NA
D: NA
J: TRBJ2-5
V: TRBV7-9

DNA: TGCAGTGCCGGGGGAGGAAATGGCTACACCTTC
CDR3: CSAGGGNGYTF
size: NA
D: NA
J: TRBJ1-2
V: TRBV29-1

DNA: TGCGCCAGCAGCCAGTCACCCGGACGGGGGGCCCAGTACTTC
CDR3: CASSQSPGRGAQYF
size: once
D: TRBD2
J: TRBJ2-5
V: TRBV4-3

DNA: TGTGCCAGCAGCGAAACAAGGCGGCCTAGATTTAACTATGGCTACACCTTC
CDR3: CASSETRRPRFNYGYTF
size: once
D: NA
J: TRBJ1-2
V: TRBV6-1

DNA: TGTGCCAGCAGCCAAGCGCAGGTTTCCGAAGCTTTCTTT
CDR3: CASSQAQVSEAFF
size: NA
D: NA
J: TRBJ1-1
V: TRBV7-9

DNA: TGTGCCACCAGGGACTCTGGGGCCAACGTCCTGACTTTC
CDR3: CATRDSGANVLTF
size: NA
D: NA
J: TRBJ2-6
V: TRBV27

DNA: TGTGCCAGCCGCGACGGAGGAACCTTCGTGGACGAGCAGTACTTC
CDR3: CASRDGGTFVDEQYF
size: once
D: NA
J: TRBJ2-7
V: TRBV6-5

DNA: TGTGCCAGCTCACCACCCCGGGGAAACTATGGCTACACCTTC
CDR3: CASSPPRGNYGYTF
size: NA
D: NA
J: TRBJ1-2
V: TRBV18

DNA: TGCGCCAGCAGCTTGGCCGGGACTCTAACTAATGGCTACACCTTC
CDR3: CASSLAGTLTNGYTF
size: NA
D: NA
J: TRBJ1-2
V: TRBV5-1

DNA: TGTGCCAGCAGCCGGATCGGGGAGAGTCAGCCCCAGCATTTT
CDR3: CASSRIGESQPQHF
size: once
D: NA
J: TRBJ1-5
V: TRBV5-1

DNA: TGTGCCAGCAGTTACTCCTTAAATTCACCCCTCCACTTT
CDR3: CASSYSLNSPLHF
size: NA
D: NA
J: TRBJ1-6
V: TRBV6-6

DNA: TGTGCCAGCAGTATGCCCCTGGGGGGAAGCGAGCAGTACTTC
CDR3: CASSMPLGGSEQYF
size: NA
D: NA
J: TRBJ2-7
V: TRBV6-5

DNA: TGTGCCAGCAGCGTAGCAGATACGCAGTATTTT
CDR3: CASSVADTQYF
size: once
D: NA
J: TRBJ2-3
V: TRBV9

DNA: TGCGCCAGCAGCTTGGCGACAGATACGCAGTATTTT
CDR3: CASSLATDTQYF
size: NA
D: NA
J: TRBJ2-3
V: TRBV5-1